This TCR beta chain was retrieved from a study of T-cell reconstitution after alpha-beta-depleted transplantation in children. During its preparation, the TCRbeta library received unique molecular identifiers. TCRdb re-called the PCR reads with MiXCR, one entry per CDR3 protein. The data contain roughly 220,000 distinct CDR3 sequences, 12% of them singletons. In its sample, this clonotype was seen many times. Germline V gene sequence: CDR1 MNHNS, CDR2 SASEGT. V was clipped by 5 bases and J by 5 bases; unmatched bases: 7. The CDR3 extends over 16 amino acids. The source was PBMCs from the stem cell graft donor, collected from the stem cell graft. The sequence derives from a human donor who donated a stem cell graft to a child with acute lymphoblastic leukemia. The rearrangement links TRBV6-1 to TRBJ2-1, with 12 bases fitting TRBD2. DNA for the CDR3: TGTGCCAGCAGTCCACGGACTAGCGGGATGAACAATGAGCAGTTCTTC. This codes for CASSPRTSGMNNEQFF.